Following are 26 T cell receptor beta chains from one sample sequenced in a study of fetal regulatory T cell absence and autoimmunity. Some clones are missing from TCRdb's copy, which holds only in-frame ones; the method was immunoSEQ multiplex PCR. The sample contains 95,000 or so clones, around 72% of which appear only once. The sample taken for sequencing was pancreas tissue. The receptors stem from a male donor with IPEX syndrome.

The sample holds a few counts of this clone. The chain has TRBV27 and TRBJ2-2; D not resolved. The CDR3 runs to 14 residues. Deletions cut 5 bases from V and 3 bases from J, with 10 bases between. CDR1 and CDR2 (germline): MNHEY, SMNVEV (reference sequence). The CDR3 reads CASSPKSHTGELFF. The CDR3 nucleotides read TGTGCCAGCAGTCCCAAGTCTCACACCGGGGAGCTGTTTTTT.

The chain uses TRBV30 and TRBJ1-5; D might be TRBD1 (6 bases). V lost 2 bases and J 2 bases, leaving 7 bases between the germline ends. This CDR3 is built from 13 residues. In germline, CDR1 is GTSNPN, CDR2 SVGIG (reference sequence). The CDR3 sequence: CAWSRQGNQPQHF. DNA for the CDR3: TGTGCCTGGAGTCGACAGGGCAATCAGCCCCAGCATTTT.

The V and J genes are TRBV9 and TRBJ2-5; 12 nucleotides agree with TRBD2. This CDR3 contains 15 residues. V trimming: 2 bases; J trimming: 5 bases; junction bases outside the gene matches: 4. In germline, CDR1 is SGDLS, CDR2 YYNGEE. This chain's CDR3 is CASSVTSGRTETQYF. The CDR3 DNA reads TGTGCCAGCAGCGTGACTAGCGGGAGAACGGAGACCCAGTACTTC.

V usage is TRBV10-2 and J usage is TRBJ2-1; 13 nucleotides line up with TRBD2. The V and J ends lost 1 base and 7 bases, in that order; junction bases with no gene match: 7. Germline values: CDR1 WSHSY, CDR2 SAAADI. The length of the CDR3 is 17 residues. CDR3 in amino acids: CASSEFFATSGGNEQFF. The CDR3 bases are TGCGCCAGCAGTGAGTTTTTTGCGACTAGCGGGGGGAATGAGCAGTTCTTC.

DNA of the CDR3: TGCAGCGTGAACAGGGGTACGAACTATGGCTACACCTTC. Protein: CSVNRGTNYGYTF. V usage is TRBV29-1 and J usage is TRBJ1-2, with 7 positions matching TRBD1. This CDR3 is 13 amino acids long. The trim removed 6 bases at V and 2 bases at J, leaving 6 bases unmatched. Germline-derived CDR1 and CDR2 are SQVTM and ANQGSEA.

This chain joins TRBV7-8 and TRBJ1-2; D unresolved. CDR1 SGHVS and CDR2 FQNEAQ come from the germline V gene. The CDR3 length is 12 residues. With 5 bases removed from V and 0 bases from J, the gap between germline ends came to 4 bases. The CDR3 loop is CASSTANYGYTF. The CDR3 DNA sequence: TGTGCCAGCAGCACAGCTAACTATGGCTACACCTTC.

The V and J genes are TRBV29-1 and TRBJ1-2, with a tentative D call TRBD1 (5 bases). V gave up 6 bases and J gave up 7 bases, with 15 bases separating them. The CDR3 loop spans 12 amino acids. CDR1 and CDR2 (germline): SQVTM, ANQGSEA. The CDR3 loop is CSVPTGRGGYTF. DNA for the CDR3: TGCAGCGTCCCGACGGGGCGCGGTGGCTACACCTTC.

The rearrangement joins TRBV4-1 to TRBJ2-2; tentative D call: TRBD2 (6 bases). The CDR3 is 15 amino acids. Germline CDR1 and CDR2: MGHRA and YSYEKL. V lost 1 base and J 8 bases, leaving 14 bases between the germline ends. The CDR3 DNA reads as TGCGCCAGCAGCCAAGGTCGACTAGTAATGGGGGAGCTGTTTTTT. Amino acids: CASSQGRLVMGELFF.

This clone occurred once. The chain carries TRBV5-4 and TRBJ2-2, with 7 positions matching TRBD2. The CDR3 is 15 residues long. The germline V gene has CDR1 SGHNT and CDR2 YYREEE (reference sequence). V lost 4 bases and J lost 4; bases outside the gene matches: 7. Here the CDR3 reads CASSPLGEGTGELFF. The CDR3 region has the DNA TGTGCCAGCAGCCCCTTGGGGGAGGGCACCGGGGAGCTGTTTTTT.

Concerning this clone itself: The sample holds other DNA sequences that translate to the same CDR3. V usage is TRBV9 and J usage is TRBJ2-2; D is undetermined. V was pared by 0 bases and J by 1 base, with 4 bases between. Germline CDR1 is SGDLS and CDR2 is YYNGEE. The CDR3 extends over 14 amino acids. The CDR3 bases are TGTGCCAGCAGCGTAGCAGGGAACACCGGGGAGCTGTTTTTT. This encodes CASSVAGNTGELFF.

The chain uses TRBV19 and TRBJ1-1; TRBD1 aligns across 7 bases. V shed 5 bases and J 3 bases; nucleotides not matched to a gene: 12. The V gene's germline CDR1 is LNHDA and CDR2 SQIVND (reference sequence). There are 16 residues in the CDR3. Here the CDR3 DNA reads TGTGCCAGTAGTCTCATACAGGGGATCAGTGACACTGAAGCTTTCTTT. It yields the protein CASSLIQGISDTEAFF.

The chain carries TRBV9 and TRBJ2-3; D possibly matches TRBD1 or TRBD2 (6 bases each). The CDR3 sequence is 15 residues long. Germline V CDR1 and CDR2: SGDLS, YYNGEE. The V and J ends lost 3 bases and 6 bases respectively, with 17 bases between them. The CDR3 here is CASSAKRGDRDTQYF. The CDR3 nucleotides are TGTGCCAGCAGCGCCAAAAGGGGGGATCGGGATACGCAGTATTTT. Looking up the rest from reference TRBV9 and TRBJ2-3 gives the full variable domain: DSGVTQTPKHLITATGQRVTLRCSPRSGDLSVYWYQQSLDQGLQFLIQYYNGEERAKGNILERFSAQQFPDLHSELNLSSLELGDSALYFCASSAKRGDRDTQYFGPGTRLTVL.

V usage is TRBV28 and J usage is TRBJ2-7; D possibly corresponds to TRBD2 (6 bases). The CDR3 totals 14 residues. Germline values: CDR1 MDHEN, CDR2 SYDVKM. V was cut by 1 base and J by 4 bases, with 11 bases left in between. For the CDR3, the DNA is TGTGCCAGCAGTTTATACGGGGGAAGGTACGAGCAGTACTTC. Residues: CASSLYGGRYEQYF.

This clone was observed once. The chain carries TRBV6-5 and TRBJ2-3; 11 bases fit TRBD2. Losses at the gene ends were 8 bases for V and 3 bases for J; bases not matched to a gene: 7. The CDR3 consists of 15 residues. Looked up from germline, CDR1 is MNHEY and CDR2 is SVGAGI. CDR3 in amino acids: CASADSGGGTDTQYF. CDR3 coding DNA: TGTGCCAGCGCGGATAGCGGGGGGGGAACAGATACGCAGTATTTT.

The V and J genes are TRBV18 and TRBJ1-1; D perhaps matches TRBD1 (5 bases). Trimming shortened V by 6 bases and J by 4 bases, and 18 bases separated the two germline ends. Germline lookup yields CDR1 KGHSH and CDR2 LQKENI. The length of the CDR3 is 15 residues. The CDR3 sequence: CASSYFQGVSTEAFF. The CDR3 DNA reads as TGTGCCAGCTCGTATTTCCAGGGTGTGAGCACTGAAGCTTTCTTT.

This chain connects TRBV5-1 to TRBJ2-1, with D possibly matching TRBD2 (5 bases). CDR3 length equals 13 residues. Germline CDR1 SGHRS, CDR2 YFSETQ. V was pared by 6 bases and J by 8 bases, with 15 bases between. CDR3 DNA sequence: TGCGCCAGCATCCCGGACTTCAACGATGAGCAGTTCTTC. This codes for CASIPDFNDEQFF.

The genes are TRBV6-5 and TRBJ2-7; TRBD1 is a possible D gene (6 bases). Per germline, CDR1 MNHEY and CDR2 SVGAGI. The CDR3 contains 15 residues. V lost 6 bases to trimming and J lost 0 bases, with 15 bases between them. This chain's CDR3 is CASRGAGQLSYEQYF. The DNA for the CDR3 is TGTGCCAGCAGAGGGGCCGGACAGCTCTCCTACGAGCAGTACTTC.

This clone occurred a few times. This chain connects TRBV4-3 to TRBJ2-5, with D uncertain. The CDR3 loop spans 14 amino acids. Germline CDR1 LGHNA, CDR2 YSLEER. V lost 0 bases and J lost 4, with 9 bases in between. The CDR3 DNA is TGCGCCAGCAGCCAAGATTGGGGTCGAGAGACCCAGTACTTC. This encodes CASSQDWGRETQYF.

This chain connects TRBV19 to TRBJ1-2; 8 bases fit TRBD1. Germline CDR1 and CDR2: LNHDA and SQIVND (reference sequence). Losses at the gene ends were 5 bases for V and 7 bases for J; bases not matched to a gene: 3. This CDR3 is 12 amino acids long. The CDR3 DNA reads TGTGCCAGTAGTTTCGGACAGGGTGGCTACACCTTC. Its translation: CASSFGQGGYTF.

This clone turned up a few times. For the CDR3, the DNA is TGCGCCAGCAGCTTGGTTTCATGGGAGCAGGATGAGCAGTTCTTC. It yields the protein CASSLVSWEQDEQFF. This chain joins TRBV5-1 and TRBJ2-1; TRBD2 is a possible D gene (5 bases). The CDR3 loop spans 15 amino acids. Germline V gives CDR1 SGHRS, CDR2 YFSETQ. V was trimmed by 0 bases and J by 8 bases, leaving 15 bases between them. Based on the CDR3 plus reference TRBV5-1 and TRBJ2-1, the full variable domain is KAGVTQTPRYLIKTRGQQVTLSCSPISGHRSVSWYQQTPGQGLQFLFEYFSETQRNKGNFPGRFSGRQFSNSRSEMNVSTLELGDSALYLCASSLVSWEQDEQFFGPGTRLTVL.

This clone was counted between two and nine times. The CDR3 spells CASSEQGSGYTF. The CDR3 bases are TGTGCCAGCAGTGAACAGGGGAGCGGCTACACCTTC. V usage is TRBV25-1 and J usage is TRBJ1-2, with D possibly matching TRBD1 (6 bases). The germline V gene encodes CDR1 MGHDK and CDR2 SYGVNS. Trimming removed 2 bases at V and 8 bases at J, with 9 bases between. This CDR3 comprises 12 residues.

The rearrangement uses TRBV5-1 and TRBJ2-7; no clear D. The V end lost 4 bases, the J end lost 2 bases, and 10 bases lay between the germline ends. The CDR3 runs 13 residues. Germline lookup yields CDR1 SGHRS and CDR2 YFSETQ. CDR3 in DNA: TGCGCCAGCAGCCCGCAGAAAACCTACGAGCAGTACTTC. As protein: CASSPQKTYEQYF.

The V call is TRBV6-6, the J call TRBJ2-7, with a possible D match to TRBD1 (7 bases). Trimming removed 6 bases from V and 2 bases from J, with 17 bases in between. The length of the CDR3 is 15 residues. From germline, CDR1 is MNHNY and CDR2 SVGAGI (reference sequence). The CDR3 DNA sequence: TGTGCCAGCAGCATCCGACAGGGAGGAGCCTACGAGCAGTACTTC. Amino acid sequence: CASSIRQGGAYEQYF.

This chain uses TRBV7-9 with TRBJ1-4; TRBD1 is a possible D gene (5 bases). The germline gives CDR1 SEHNR, CDR2 FQNEAQ (reference sequence). The V end lost 5 bases, the J end lost 4 bases, and 11 bases lay between the germline ends. The CDR3 has 14 amino acids. CDR3 sequence: CASSGAGFNEKLFF. As DNA, the CDR3 is TGTGCCAGCAGCGGGGCGGGGTTTAATGAAAAACTGTTTTTT.

The rearrangement joins TRBV10-3 to TRBJ2-3; no definite D call. This CDR3 spans 15 amino acids. CDR1 ENHRY and CDR2 SYGVKD come from the germline V gene. The V gene lost 2 bases and the J gene lost 1 base, with 10 bases spanning the gap. The CDR3 here is CAISEHQMGTDTQYF. In DNA, the CDR3 is TGTGCCATCAGTGAGCACCAGATGGGCACAGATACGCAGTATTTT.

CDR3 region: CASSVGAGGGTDTQYF. The CDR3 coding sequence is TGTGCCAGCAGCGTAGGGGCGGGAGGGGGCACAGATACGCAGTATTTT. The gene calls are TRBV9 and TRBJ2-3; 9 nucleotides match TRBD2. The CDR3 is 16 residues long. Germline loops: CDR1 SGDLS, CDR2 YYNGEE. With V trimmed by 0 bases and J by 1 base, 3 bases remained unmatched.